Sequencing of this T cell receptor beta chain was carried out in a study of T cell changes during pregnancy in multiple sclerosis. CDR3 size: 14 residues. Germline CDR1 and CDR2: SGHDT and YYEEEE. The V end was cut by 1 base, the J end by 5 bases, with 12 bases between. The method was immunoSEQ multiplex PCR; TCRdb's version includes in-frame clones alone and lacks a portion of them. Found here are 40,000 to 55,000 clones, about nine tenths of them singletons; the top ten hold 0.52%. The chain couples TRBV5-6 to TRBJ1-1, with D perhaps TRBD1 (6 bases). This sample comprised CD4+ T cells from peripheral blood mononuclear cells, obtained in the third trimester of pregnancy. The receptor was isolated from a female donor with multiple sclerosis, enrolled in a pregnancy study. DNA of the CDR3: TGTGCCAGCAGCTTGTTACAGGGTAAGACTGAAGCTTTCTTT. Amino acids: CASSLLQGKTEAFF.